These 12 T cell receptor beta chains came from one sample sequenced in a study of shared clonotypes between healthy human individuals. The naive CD8 subset, CD45RO-negative cells positively selected for CCR7, excluded terminally differentiated effector memory CD45RA+ cells. The protocol was immunoSEQ multiplex PCR, while the TCRdb copy is restricted to in-frame clones and leaves out a portion. Among about 2.2 million clones listed, approximately 92% were seen once. Sequences were obtained from naive CD8+ T cells from PBMCs. The receptors come from a man between 18 and 35 years old in good health. Some clones in this sample may be carry-over from other donors' samples.

In its sample, this clone was seen once. The chain has TRBV6-4 and TRBJ2-5; D is perhaps TRBD2 (5 bases). V lost 8 bases and J lost 5, with 12 bases in between. Per germline, CDR1 MRHNA and CDR2 SNTAGT. The CDR3 has 12 amino acids. CDR3 region: CASPLTGETQYF. CDR3 DNA sequence: TGTGCCAGCCCTCTAACGGGGGAGACCCAGTACTTC.

The CDR3 protein is CASSPTGWGTEAFF. In DNA, the CDR3 is TGTGCCAGCAGCCCAACCGGATGGGGCACTGAAGCTTTCTTT. The gene calls are TRBV2 and TRBJ1-1; D unclear. CDR3 length equals 14 residues. V gave up 6 bases and J gave up 4 bases, with 15 bases separating them. Looked up from germline, CDR1 is SNHLY and CDR2 is FYNNEI.

The chain recombines TRBV29-1 with TRBJ1-2; tentatively, D is TRBD1 (6 bases). The CDR3 totals 14 residues. Germline-derived CDR1 and CDR2 are SQVTM and ANQGSEA. V shed 4 bases and J shed 8 bases, with 20 bases lying between them. The CDR3 is CSVGGSDSPQGYTF. CDR3 nucleotide sequence: TGCAGCGTTGGGGGTTCGGACAGCCCCCAGGGCTACACCTTC. The full variable domain, with the rest looked up from reference TRBV29-1 and TRBJ1-2, is SAVISQKPSRDICQRGTSLTIQCQVDSQVTMMFWYRQQPGQSLTLIATANQGSEATYESGFVIDKFPISRPNLTFSTLTVSNMSPEDSSIYLCSVGGSDSPQGYTFGSGTRLTVV.

This CDR3 reads CASRQTGSYEQYF. The CDR3 bases are TGTGCCAGCAGGCAGACAGGGAGCTACGAGCAGTACTTC. The rearrangement links TRBV28 to TRBJ2-7, with 7 nucleotides matching TRBD1. Germline trimming cut 6 bases from V and 3 bases from J; bases unmatched to any gene: 5. This CDR3 contains 13 residues. CDR1 and CDR2 (germline): MDHEN, SYDVKM.

This chain joins TRBV9 and TRBJ2-2; 7 bases are shared with TRBD1. Germline V lookup: CDR1 SGDLS, CDR2 YYNGEE. V lost 3 bases to trimming and J lost 0 bases; unmatched junction nucleotides: 5. The CDR3 covers 16 residues. DNA for the CDR3: TGTGCCAGCAGCGCCACGACAGGGTCGAACACCGGGGAGCTGTTTTTT. As protein: CASSATTGSNTGELFF.

J is TRBJ1-2 and V is TRBV4-2; tentatively, D is TRBD1 (5 bases). This CDR3 comprises 14 residues. Trimming cost V 4 bases and J 6 bases, with 15 bases left between them. CDR1 and CDR2 (germline): LGHNA, YNFKEQ. The CDR3 here is CASSPYPGPDGYTF. Written as DNA, the CDR3 is TGTGCCAGCAGCCCTTACCCGGGGCCCGATGGCTACACCTTC.

This chain links TRBV5-1 with TRBJ2-1; 8 bases agree with TRBD1. This CDR3 contains 14 residues. V trimming: 2 bases; J trimming: 8 bases; junction bases outside the gene matches: 6. CDR1 is SGHRS, CDR2 YFSETQ, per germline. CDR3 nucleotides: TGCGCCAGCAGCTTCGGACAGGGCGACCATGAGCAGTTCTTC. As protein: CASSFGQGDHEQFF.

V is TRBV4-3 and J is TRBJ2-1; 8 positions match TRBD2. Germline assignment: CDR1 LGHNA and CDR2 YSLEER. The V gene end was trimmed by 1 base and the J gene end by 7 bases; junction bases not matched to a gene: 6. The CDR3 is made up of 15 amino acids. The CDR3 DNA reads TGCGCCAGCAGCCAAGGAATAGCGGGAATTAATGAGCAGTTCTTC. Amino acid sequence: CASSQGIAGINEQFF.

The rearrangement joins TRBV7-9 to TRBJ2-7; D not certain. Germline values: CDR1 SEHNR, CDR2 FQNEAQ (reference sequence). Trimming stripped 1 base from V and 2 bases from J, with 9 bases between. CDR3 length: 14 amino acids. CDR3 amino acids: CASSLDKATYEQYF. The CDR3 DNA sequence: TGTGCCAGCAGCTTAGACAAGGCAACCTACGAGCAGTACTTC.

This rearrangement joins TRBV6-5 to TRBJ2-1; D may be TRBD1 (5 bases). The V gene lost 7 bases and the J gene lost 5 bases, with 18 bases spanning the gap. The germline V gene has CDR1 MNHEY and CDR2 SVGAGI. The CDR3 length is 15 residues. The CDR3 spells CASKEGANGDNEQFF. The DNA for the CDR3 is TGTGCCAGCAAAGAAGGGGCCAATGGTGACAATGAGCAGTTCTTC.

The rearrangement uses TRBV5-6 and TRBJ1-2, with a weak D call TRBD1 (6 bases). The CDR3 extends over 12 amino acids. In germline, CDR1 is SGHDT, CDR2 YYEEEE. Trimming took off 4 bases at V and 6 bases at J, with 10 bases between the two ends. DNA of the CDR3: TGTGCCAGCAGCCAAGGGGGGAATGGCTACACCTTC. Its protein is CASSQGGNGYTF.

The V and J genes are TRBV6-6 and TRBJ2-7, with D possibly called TRBD1 or TRBD2 (5 bases each). The CDR3 sequence is 14 residues long. Per the germline V gene, CDR1 is MNHNY and CDR2 is SVGAGI (reference sequence). V was shortened by 4 bases and J by 4 bases, with 14 bases between the two germline ends. CDR3 in amino acids: CASSFEGFPYEQYF. DNA of the CDR3: TGTGCCAGCAGTTTCGAGGGGTTCCCGTACGAGCAGTACTTC.